Given below is one TCR beta chain in context. This sample also contains other DNA sequences that code for the same CDR3. There are 16 residues in the CDR3. The V end lost 2 bases, the J end lost 1 base, and 12 bases lay between the germline ends. The V gene's germline CDR1 is MNHNS and CDR2 SASEGT. The sample comes from a study of cytomegalovirus exposure and HLA in healthy donors. The PCR employed 60 Vbeta primers together with 13 Jbeta primers. Sequencing was performed with immunoSEQ multiplex PCR; in TCRdb, only in-frame clones are kept and a portion is missing. The ten top clones account for around 6.5%, within a sample of approximately 54,000 clones.

What was sequenced was PBMCs. The TCR was taken from a woman aged 40-49 years in good health and CMV-seronegative. The chain has TRBV6-1 and TRBJ2-4; D is perhaps TRBD1 (6 bases). CDR3 loop: CASSEWGPVAKNIQYF. The CDR3, as DNA: TGTGCCAGCAGTGAATGGGGGCCAGTTGCCAAAAACATTCAGTACTTC.